Sequencing of this T cell receptor beta chain was carried out in a study of beta chain features in type 1 diabetes. The study's findings and limits: Fewer insertions but more deletions were seen at VDJ junctions in type 1 diabetes patients. Comparison showed that naive, central memory and Treg TCRB repertoires appeared more similar among patients than among healthy donors. Shortening of TCRB CDR3s, moderate but significant, appeared in all four CD4+ subsets of Type 1 diabetes patients.

Reverse transcribing all isolated RNA meant expressed TCRB transcripts were sequenced. The protocol was immunoSEQ multiplex PCR, while the TCRdb copy is restricted to in-frame clones and leaves out a portion. This sample has about 240,000 clones; more than 11% occur once, and the top ten carry 0.015% to 0.02%. Concerning this clone itself: As yet, its antigen is unknown.

The CDR3 runs 16 residues. Per germline, CDR1 LNHDA and CDR2 SQIVND (reference sequence). Trimming cost V 7 bases and J 5 bases; bases outside gene matches: 13. The clonotype comes from a young man with type 1 diabetes. Sequenced material: naive CD4+ T cells from blood. This sequence joins TRBV19 and TRBJ2-3; 9 bases match TRBD1. Here the CDR3 DNA reads TGTGCCAGTACCGACCCGGGACAGGGACACCTAGATACGCAGTATTTT. Its translation is CASTDPGQGHLDTQYF.